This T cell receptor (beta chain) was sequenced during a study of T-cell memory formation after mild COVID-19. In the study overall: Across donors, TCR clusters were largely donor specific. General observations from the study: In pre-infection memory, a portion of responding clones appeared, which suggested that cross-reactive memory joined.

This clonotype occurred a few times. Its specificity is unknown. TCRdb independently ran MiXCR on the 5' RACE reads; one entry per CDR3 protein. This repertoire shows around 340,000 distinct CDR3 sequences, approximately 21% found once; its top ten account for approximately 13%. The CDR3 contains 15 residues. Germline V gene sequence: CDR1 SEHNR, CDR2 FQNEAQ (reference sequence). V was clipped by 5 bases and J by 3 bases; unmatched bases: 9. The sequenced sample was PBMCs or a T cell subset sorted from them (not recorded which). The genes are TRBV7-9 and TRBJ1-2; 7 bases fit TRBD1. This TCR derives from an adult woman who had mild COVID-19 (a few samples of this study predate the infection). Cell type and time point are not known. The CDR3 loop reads CASSPRGQGDYGYTF. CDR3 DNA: TGTGCCAGCAGCCCAAGAGGGCAGGGGGACTATGGCTACACCTTC.